The 15 T cell receptor beta chains in this list originate from one sample, sequenced in a study of blood T cell repertoires in COVID-19. Some clones are missing from TCRdb's copy, which holds only in-frame ones; the method was immunoSEQ multiplex PCR. The top ten hold roughly 15% of the sample, which has fewer than 80,000 clones, around nine tenths seen once. The sequenced sample consisted of peripheral blood. These receptors all come from an elderly woman with active or convalescent COVID-19.

CDR3 sequence reads: CASSVLEVTQYF. In DNA, the CDR3 is TGTGCCAGCAGTGTTCTAGAGGTTACGCAGTATTTT. The chain links TRBV12-3 or TRBV12-4 to TRBJ2-3, with unresolved D. The V and J ends lost 5 bases and 8 bases respectively, with 11 bases between them. The CDR3 contains 12 residues.

This rearrangement joins TRBV14 to TRBJ2-7, with 9 bases identical to TRBD1. In germline, CDR1 is SGHDN, CDR2 FVKESK. This CDR3 comprises 21 residues. Trimming took 2 bases from V and 2 from J; bases not matched to a gene: 22. CDR3 sequence reads: CASSQCIYMGQGAMDTYEQYF. The CDR3 nucleotides are TGTGCCAGCAGCCAATGCATATATATGGGACAGGGAGCCATGGACACCTACGAGCAGTACTTC.

This clone has only a few counts. The CDR3 region has the DNA TGTGCCTGGAGTGTTAAGTTTTGGGACAGGGATAATTCACCCCTCCACTTT. It is translated as CAWSVKFWDRDNSPLHF. The V and J genes are TRBV30 and TRBJ1-6, with 9 bases identical to TRBD1. The CDR3 extends over 17 amino acids. Germline V gives CDR1 GTSNPN, CDR2 SVGIG (reference sequence). V was pared by 0 bases and J by 5 bases, with 8 bases of the junction left unmatched.

V is TRBV7-9 and J is TRBJ1-5, with TRBD1 matching 7 bases. The CDR3 loop spans 13 amino acids. With V trimmed by 5 bases and J by 9 bases, 7 bases remained unmatched. From germline, CDR1 is SEHNR and CDR2 FQNEAQ (reference sequence). CDR3 amino acids: CASSGQAVGPQHF. The DNA of the CDR3 is TGTGCCAGCAGCGGACAGGCCGTGGGGCCCCAGCATTTT.

This rearrangement joins TRBV18 to TRBJ1-6; D unclear. V lost 4 bases and J 7 bases, leaving 17 bases between the germline ends. Germline CDR1 reads KGHSH; CDR2 reads LQKENI. This CDR3 region has 16 residues. This CDR3 reads CASSLKSLPGNSPLHF. Here the CDR3 DNA reads TGTGCCAGCTCACTCAAATCCCTCCCGGGGAATTCACCCCTCCACTTT.

The gene calls are TRBV4-1 and TRBJ1-2; D may be TRBD1 (5 bases). This CDR3 region has 15 residues. V lost 4 bases, J lost 8 bases, and 20 bases lay in between. In germline, CDR1 is MGHRA, CDR2 YSYEKL. The CDR3 protein is CASSLRGRGREGYTF. CDR3 sequence (DNA): TGCGCCAGCAGCCTGCGCGGTCGGGGCCGGGAGGGCTACACCTTC.

The chain joins TRBV5-4 to TRBJ1-1, with D maybe TRBD1 (6 bases). The ends were cut back, 0 bases at V and 1 base at J, with 10 bases in the middle. CDR1 is SGHNT, CDR2 YYREEE, per germline (reference sequence). This CDR3 region has 15 residues. CDR3 coding DNA: TGTGCCAGCAGCTTGGCCCAGGGGACGAACACTGAAGCTTTCTTT. It encodes CASSLAQGTNTEAFF.

In the case of this clone: Compared with germline, one end of the junction differs, possibly owing to a read error. The chain combines TRBV27 with TRBJ2-3, with 7 bases aligning to TRBD2. Germline values: CDR1 MNHEY, CDR2 SMNVEV (reference sequence). The CDR3 runs to 11 residues. The CDR3 protein is CASSLGGVPHF. Written as DNA, the CDR3 is TGTGCCAGCAGCCTTGGGGGGGTGCCGCATTTT.

The rearrangement joins TRBV3-1 (or the pseudogene TRBV3-2) to TRBJ2-7, with 9 bases aligning to TRBD1. V lost 3 bases to trimming and J lost 4 bases; unmatched junction nucleotides: 7. The CDR3 sequence is 15 residues long. Per germline, CDR1 LGHDT and CDR2 YNNKEL (reference sequence). The CDR3 coding sequence is TGTGCCAGCAGCCAGGCGGGACAGGGAATTTACGAGCAGTACTTC. It encodes CASSQAGQGIYEQYF.

The J gene is TRBJ1-4, the V gene TRBV7-9; D unclear. Germline values: CDR1 SEHNR, CDR2 FQNEAQ (reference sequence). This CDR3 is built from 14 residues. With 1 base removed from V and 7 bases from J, the gap between germline ends came to 10 bases. CDR3 sequence reads: CASSLEVEVEKLFF. The DNA of the CDR3 is TGTGCCAGCAGCTTAGAGGTTGAGGTTGAAAAACTGTTTTTT. Full variable domain (missing parts from reference TRBV7-9 and TRBJ1-4): DTGVSQNPRHKITKRGQNVTFRCDPISEHNRLYWYRQTLGQGPEFLTYFQNEAQLEKSRLLSDRFSAERPKGSFSTLEIQRTEQGDSAMYLCASSLEVEVEKLFFGSGTQLSVL.

The chain has TRBV4-1 and TRBJ2-3; no definite D call. V gave up 2 bases and J gave up 0 bases, with 15 bases separating them. The germline gives CDR1 MGHRA, CDR2 YSYEKL. The CDR3 is 17 residues long. DNA of the CDR3: TGCGCCAGCAGCCAACAACCAACGGGTCCTAGCACAGATACGCAGTATTTT. Amino acids: CASSQQPTGPSTDTQYF.

V usage is TRBV10-3 and J usage is TRBJ1-1; 7 positions agree with TRBD1. CDR1 ENHRY and CDR2 SYGVKD come from the germline V gene. Trimming removed 5 bases from V and 4 bases from J; junction bases left unmatched: 7. The CDR3 is 14 residues long. CDR3: CAISTRGEVTEAFF. The DNA for the CDR3 is TGTGCCATCAGTACCAGGGGGGAGGTCACTGAAGCTTTCTTT.

The gene calls are TRBV19 and TRBJ2-1; 10 bases line up with TRBD2. Germline V gene data show CDR1 as LNHDA and CDR2 as SQIVND (reference sequence). The CDR3 loop spans 15 amino acids. J was trimmed by 3 bases and V by 9 bases; bases with no gene match: 8. The DNA for the CDR3 is TGTGCCAGCACGTTAGCGGGGGGAGACTACAATGAGCAGTTCTTC. Amino acids: CASTLAGGDYNEQFF.

The V call is TRBV5-1, the J call TRBJ2-1; weak D call: TRBD1 (5 bases). The germline gives CDR1 SGHRS, CDR2 YFSETQ. The CDR3 contains 16 residues. V dropped 4 bases and J dropped 2 bases, with 16 bases sitting between them. In DNA, the CDR3 is TGCGCCAGCAGCATCGGACATTCAGGACCCTACAATGAGCAGTTCTTC. Amino acids: CASSIGHSGPYNEQFF. Full variable domain (outside the CDR3, taken from reference TRBV5-1 and TRBJ2-1): KAGVTQTPRYLIKTRGQQVTLSCSPISGHRSVSWYQQTPGQGLQFLFEYFSETQRNKGNFPGRFSGRQFSNSRSEMNVSTLELGDSALYLCASSIGHSGPYNEQFFGPGTRLTVL.

V and J are TRBV24-1 and TRBJ2-2, with TRBD1 matching 7 bases. This CDR3 comprises 15 residues. V shed 7 bases and J 4 bases; nucleotides not matched to a gene: 8. The germline gives CDR1 KGHDR, CDR2 SFDVKD. The CDR3: CATSETGWSTGELFF. The DNA for the CDR3 is TGTGCCACCAGCGAGACAGGGTGGAGCACCGGGGAGCTGTTTTTT.